These 2 T cell receptor beta chains originate from one sample sequenced in a study of blood T cells in healthy people across ages. The authors ran a second PCR of about 6 to 11 cycles using a sample-barcoded 5' primer and a J-beta primer mix. One entry per CDR3 protein results from TCRdb running MiXCR on the 5' RACE reads. The repertoire holds some 1.1 million distinct CDR3 sequences, around two fifths seen once, with under 15% in the top ten. The specimen was blood. The receptors were gathered from a man aged 18-30 years in good health.

This chain joins TRBV12-3 or TRBV12-4 and TRBJ2-4; D might be TRBD1 or TRBD2, each matching 5 bases. The CDR3 has 13 amino acids. Trimming removed 7 bases at V and 10 bases at J, with 17 bases between. The chain's CDR3 is CASNEDGDGIQYF. The CDR3 DNA sequence: TGTGCCAGCAATGAGGACGGGGACGGGATTCAGTACTTC.

V and J are TRBV20-1 and TRBJ1-2, with D perhaps TRBD1 (5 bases). This CDR3 comprises 14 residues. The germline V gene encodes CDR1 DFQATT and CDR2 SNEGSKA (reference sequence). V dropped 6 bases and J dropped 4 bases, with 18 bases sitting between them. In DNA, the CDR3 is TGCAGTGCACTCGCCGGGGGGGAGGTCTATGGCTACACCTTC. Translated: CSALAGGEVYGYTF.